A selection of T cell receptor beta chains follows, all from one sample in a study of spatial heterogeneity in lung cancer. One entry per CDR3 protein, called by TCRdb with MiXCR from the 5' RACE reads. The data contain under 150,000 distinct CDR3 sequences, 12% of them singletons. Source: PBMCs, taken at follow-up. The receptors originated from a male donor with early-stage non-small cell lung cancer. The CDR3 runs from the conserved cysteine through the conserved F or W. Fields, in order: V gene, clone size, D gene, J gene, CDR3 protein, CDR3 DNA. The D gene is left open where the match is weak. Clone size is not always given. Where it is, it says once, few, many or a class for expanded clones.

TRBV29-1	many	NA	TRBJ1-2	CSVFGNGYTF	TGCAGCGTTTTCGGGAATGGCTACACCTTC
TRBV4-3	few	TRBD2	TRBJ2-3	CASSQEGLAGGRDTQYF	TGCGCCAGCAGCCAAGAGGGTCTAGCGGGGGGGCGAGATACGCAGTATTTT
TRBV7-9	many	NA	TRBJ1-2	CASSLIQGLNGYTF	TGTGCCAGCAGCTTGATCCAGGGGTTGAATGGCTACACCTTC
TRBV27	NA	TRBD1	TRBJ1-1	CASSLRDRNTEAFF	TGTGCCAGCAGTTTAAGGGACAGGAACACTGAAGCTTTCTTT
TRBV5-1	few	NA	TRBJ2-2	CASRTENTGELFF	TGCGCCAGCAGAACAGAGAACACCGGGGAGCTGTTTTTT
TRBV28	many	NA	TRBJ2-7	CASSLAGLLYEQYF	TGTGCCAGCAGTTTAGCGGGGCTACTCTACGAGCAGTACTTC
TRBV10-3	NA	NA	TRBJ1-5	CASRDGLSDQPQHF	TGTGCCAGCCGGGACGGCCTTAGCGATCAGCCCCAGCATTTT
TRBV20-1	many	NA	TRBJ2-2	CSATVVDTGELFF	TGCAGTGCTACGGTGGTGGACACCGGGGAGCTGTTTTTT
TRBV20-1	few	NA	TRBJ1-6	CSAQKDSSYNSPLHF	TGCAGTGCCCAGAAGGACAGCTCCTATAATTCACCCCTCCACTTT
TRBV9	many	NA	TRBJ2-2	CASSEDPGELFF	TGTGCCAGCAGCGAGGACCCCGGGGAGCTGTTTTTT
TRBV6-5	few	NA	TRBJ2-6	CASSYVGVSGANVLTF	TGTGCCAGCAGTTACGTCGGTGTCTCTGGGGCCAACGTCCTGACTTTC
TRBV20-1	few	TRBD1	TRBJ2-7	CSARPGTGLYEQYF	TGCAGTGCTAGGCCCGGGACAGGGCTCTACGAGCAGTACTTC
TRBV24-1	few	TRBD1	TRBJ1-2	CASGRTGEAGYTF	TGTGCCAGCGGTAGGACAGGGGAGGCTGGCTACACCTTC
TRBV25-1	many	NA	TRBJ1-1	CASSVWGEAFF	TGTGCCAGCAGTGTTTGGGGTGAAGCTTTCTTT
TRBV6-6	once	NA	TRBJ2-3	CASSYMSGRGDTQYF	TGTGCCAGCAGTTACATGTCTGGTAGGGGGGATACGCAGTATTTT
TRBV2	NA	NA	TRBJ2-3	CASMGPGWDTQYF	TGTGCCAGCATGGGTCCAGGGTGGGATACGCAGTATTTT
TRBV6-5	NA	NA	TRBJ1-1	CASSYSAAFNTEAFF	TGTGCCAGCAGTTACAGCGCAGCTTTCAACACTGAAGCTTTCTTT
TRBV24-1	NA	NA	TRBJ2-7	CATSDEYEQYF	TGTGCCACCAGTGACGAGTACGAGCAGTACTTC
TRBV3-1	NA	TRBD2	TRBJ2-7	CASSQDLSGGRATYEQYF	TGTGCCAGCAGCCAAGATCTTTCCGGTGGGAGGGCGACCTACGAGCAGTACTTC
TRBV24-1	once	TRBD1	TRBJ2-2	CATSDSVGGSDTGELFF	TGTGCCACCAGTGATTCGGTAGGGGGCTCGGACACCGGGGAGCTGTTTTTT
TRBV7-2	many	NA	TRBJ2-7	CASSLAFSDYEQYF	TGTGCCAGCAGCTTAGCCTTCTCCGACTACGAGCAGTACTTC
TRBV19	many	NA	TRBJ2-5	CASSNQGKETQYF	TGTGCCAGTAGTAATCAGGGAAAAGAGACCCAGTACTTC
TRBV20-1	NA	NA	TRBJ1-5	CSAPGQKGNQPQHF	TGCAGTGCGCCCGGACAGAAGGGCAATCAGCCCCAGCATTTT
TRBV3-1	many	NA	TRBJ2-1	CASSLGKGSYNEQFF	TGTGCCAGCAGCCTAGGTAAGGGCTCCTACAATGAGCAGTTCTTC
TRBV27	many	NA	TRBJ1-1	CASSLGGFGEAFF	TGTGCCAGCAGTTTAGGGGGTTTTGGTGAAGCTTTCTTT
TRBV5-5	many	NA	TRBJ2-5	CASRGTETQYF	TGTGCCAGCAGAGGAACAGAGACCCAGTACTTC
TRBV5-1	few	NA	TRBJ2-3	CASSLPGADTQYF	TGCGCCAGCAGCTTGCCGGGGGCAGATACGCAGTATTTT
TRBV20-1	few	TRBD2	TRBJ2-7	CSAKRGGSYEQYF	TGCAGTGCCAAGCGGGGGGGTTCCTACGAGCAGTACTTC
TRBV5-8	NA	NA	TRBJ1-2	CASILTQINYGYTF	TGTGCCAGCATACTGACCCAGATAAACTATGGCTACACCTTC
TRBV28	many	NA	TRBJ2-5	CASSSPAERGWAQYF	TGTGCCAGCAGTTCCCCAGCGGAGAGGGGCTGGGCCCAGTACTTC
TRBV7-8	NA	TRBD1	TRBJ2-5	CASSKDRVPRPGETQYF	TGTGCCAGCAGCAAGGACAGGGTCCCACGTCCTGGGGAGACCCAGTACTTC
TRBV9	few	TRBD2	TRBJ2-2	CASSPSGGSNTGELFF	TGTGCCAGCAGCCCAAGCGGGGGGTCTAACACCGGGGAGCTGTTTTTT
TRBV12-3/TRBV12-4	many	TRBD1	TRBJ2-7	CASSLGQGPHEQYF	TGTGCCAGCAGCTTGGGACAGGGTCCCCACGAGCAGTACTTC
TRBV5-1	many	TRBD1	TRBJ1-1	CASRYTGDTEAFF	TGCGCCAGCAGATACACAGGGGACACTGAAGCTTTCTTT
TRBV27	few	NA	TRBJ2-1	CASSPQGRYNEQFF	TGTGCCAGCAGTCCACAGGGGAGGTACAATGAGCAGTTCTTC
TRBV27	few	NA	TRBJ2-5	CASSPLGAGEETQYF	TGTGCCAGCAGTCCCTTGGGGGCAGGGGAAGAGACCCAGTACTTC
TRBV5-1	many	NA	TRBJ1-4	CASRMEGSSPNEKLFF	TGCGCCAGCAGGATGGAAGGGTCTTCCCCTAATGAAAAACTGTTTTTT
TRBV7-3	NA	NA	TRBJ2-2	CASSLKGRGANTGELFF	TGTGCCAGCAGCTTAAAAGGCAGGGGCGCAAACACCGGGGAGCTGTTTTTT
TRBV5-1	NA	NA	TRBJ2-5	CASSFRTTQETQYF	TGCGCCAGCAGCTTCCGGACTACCCAAGAGACCCAGTACTTC
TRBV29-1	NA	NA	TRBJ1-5	CSVRQGTGSNQPQHF	TGCAGCGTCCGTCAAGGGACGGGGAGCAATCAGCCCCAGCATTTT
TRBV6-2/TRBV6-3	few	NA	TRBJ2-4	CASSVDREIGNIQYF	TGTGCCAGCAGTGTGGACCGGGAGATCGGAAACATTCAGTACTTC
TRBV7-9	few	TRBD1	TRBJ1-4	CASSRMSGGGNEKLFF	TGTGCCAGCAGCCGGATGTCGGGAGGGGGCAATGAAAAACTGTTTTTT
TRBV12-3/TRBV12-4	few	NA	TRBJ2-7	CASRGTSYEQYF	TGTGCCAGCAGGGGGACATCCTACGAGCAGTACTTC
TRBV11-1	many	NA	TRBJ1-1	CASSREDRLNTEAFF	TGTGCCAGCAGCAGAGAGGACAGATTAAACACTGAAGCTTTCTTT
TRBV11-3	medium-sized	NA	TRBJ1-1	CASSPGIEREAFF	TGTGCCAGCAGCCCTGGGATAGAGAGGGAAGCTTTCTTT
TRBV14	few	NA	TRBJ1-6	CASSYVGGGNSPLHF	TGTGCCAGCAGTTATGTCGGGGGGGGAAATTCACCCCTCCACTTT
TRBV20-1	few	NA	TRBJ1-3	CSARDRPQGNTIYF	TGCAGTGCTAGAGATCGACCACAGGGAAACACCATATATTTT
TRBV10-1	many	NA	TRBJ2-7	CASSAGPEQYF	TGCGCCAGCAGTGCGGGACCCGAGCAGTACTTC
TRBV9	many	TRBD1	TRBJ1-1	CASSAPGQGRAFF	TGTGCCAGCAGCGCCCCCGGACAGGGGCGAGCTTTCTTT
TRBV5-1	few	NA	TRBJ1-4	CASSLHQGSGEKLFF	TGCGCCAGCAGCTTGCACCAGGGCAGCGGTGAAAAACTGTTTTTT